The clone carrying this T cell receptor beta chain was counted only a few times. Antigen specificity is unknown. What was sequenced were expressed TCRB transcripts, since all of the isolated RNA had been reverse transcribed. The protocol was immunoSEQ multiplex PCR, while the TCRdb copy is restricted to in-frame clones and leaves out a portion. Of more than 150,000 clones detected, roughly an eighth appear once; the ten largest clones hold roughly 0.56%. The V and J ends lost 3 bases and 5 bases, in that order; junction bases with no gene match: 10. CDR3 length equals 15 residues. CDR1 and CDR2 from the germline V gene are SGHRS and YFSETQ. The data were obtained in a study of beta chain features in type 1 diabetes. General study results and limits: The naive, central memory and Treg TCRB repertoires looked more alike in patients than they did in healthy donors.

Using CD45RO/CCR7/CD25/CD127/CD95/CD27, CD4+ naive, central memory, regulatory and stem cell-like memory cells were sorted. Purity above 95% was achieved in all sorted populations. The clonotype originates from a young woman in good health. The chain employs TRBV5-1 and TRBJ2-5, with 7 bases fitting TRBD1. The sample taken for sequencing was central memory CD4+ T cells from blood. The CDR3: CASSSEGAVWETQYF. DNA for the CDR3: TGCGCCAGCAGCTCCGAGGGGGCTGTGTGGGAGACCCAGTACTTC.